This T cell receptor beta chain emerged from a study of shared clonotypes between healthy human individuals. About the study: The cohort comprised a couple of women and a few men. Their ages spanned 18 to 49 years.

Execution of the assay was at deep level. Assay: immunoSEQ multiplex PCR; the TCRdb copy retains only in-frame clones and omits some. This sample has roughly 1,500,000 clones, with nearly 99% found just once. CDR1 and CDR2 from the germline V gene are MNHEY and SMNVEV (reference sequence). V lost 6 bases and J lost 2, with 11 bases in between. This CDR3 has 14 residues. Source material: naive CD4+ T cells sorted from blood. Subset of the sample: CD45RA+ positively selected. This sequence originates from a young man in good health. The J gene is TRBJ1-5, the V gene TRBV27; D is uncertain. The CDR3 protein is CASRPAARNQPQHF. The CDR3 DNA reads as TGTGCCAGCAGGCCGGCAGCACGCAATCAGCCCCAGCATTTT.